The rows below give T cell receptor beta chains drawn from one sample of a study of cytomegalovirus exposure and HLA in healthy donors. Sequencing used immunoSEQ multiplex PCR; TCRdb keeps in-frame clones, though not all of them. The sample shows 80,000 to 95,000 clones, approximately 93% of them seen only once. The sample taken for sequencing was PBMCs. Receptors originate from a woman aged 30 to 39 in good health and CMV-seropositive. Each CDR3 is given with its conserved first and last residue. The D gene is left open where the match is weak. Some rows have no size entry. The others give once, few or many, or a class for an expanded clone.

CDR3aa	CDR3nt	abundance	d_gene	j_gene	v_gene
CASSQAPGTDNEKLFF	TGCGCCAGCAGCCAAGCCCCCGGGACAGACAATGAAAAACTGTTTTTT	NA	TRBD1	TRBJ1-4	TRBV4-1
CASSSRGSNHEQYF	TGTGCCAGCAGCTCCCGCGGGAGTAACCACGAGCAGTACTTC	once	TRBD2	TRBJ2-7	TRBV7-2
CASTDAGREGVAYEQYF	TGTGCCAGCACCGACGCCGGGAGAGAGGGTGTTGCCTACGAGCAGTACTTC	NA	NA	TRBJ2-7	TRBV7-9
CASSLGDQPQHF	TGTGCCAGCAGCTTGGGAGATCAGCCCCAGCATTTT	once	NA	TRBJ1-5	TRBV5-5
CASSTDRGSQYF	TGTGCCAGCAGCACCGACAGGGGAAGCCAGTACTTC	NA	TRBD1	TRBJ2-5	TRBV5-4
CASSLGVGTDTQYF	TGTGCCAGCAGCTTAGGCGTGGGCACAGATACGCAGTATTTT	NA	NA	TRBJ2-3	TRBV7-2
CASSLAGDYGYTF	TGTGCCAGCAGTTTGGCAGGGGACTATGGCTACACCTTC	NA	NA	TRBJ1-2	TRBV27
CAISEPGQGGDEQYF	TGTGCCATCAGTGAGCCAGGACAGGGTGGTGACGAGCAGTACTTC	NA	TRBD1	TRBJ2-7	TRBV10-3
CATSREALAGSTDTQYF	TGTGCCACCAGCAGAGAAGCGCTAGCGGGGAGCACAGATACGCAGTATTTT	NA	TRBD2	TRBJ2-3	TRBV15
CASRRANMGYTF	TGTGCCAGCAGGAGGGCAAATATGGGCTACACCTTC	NA	NA	TRBJ1-2	TRBV28
CASRGTMIQETQYF	TGTGCCAGCAGAGGGACAATGATCCAAGAGACCCAGTACTTC	NA	NA	TRBJ2-5	TRBV21-1
CASSLAGVNEQFF	TGTGCCAGCAGCCTAGCGGGAGTAAATGAGCAGTTCTTC	NA	TRBD2	TRBJ2-1	TRBV7-2
CASSPGFSYEQYF	TGCGCCAGCAGCCCAGGGTTCTCCTACGAGCAGTACTTC	NA	NA	TRBJ2-7	TRBV4-3
CAIRLAGNTGELFF	TGTGCCATCAGACTAGCGGGGAACACCGGGGAGCTGTTTTTT	once	TRBD2	TRBJ2-2	TRBV10-3
CASSSLRVPKNTGELFF	TGCGCCAGCAGCTCGCTCAGGGTCCCTAAGAACACCGGGGAGCTGTTTTTT	NA	NA	TRBJ2-2	TRBV5-1
CASSPAGGRALNEQFF	TGTGCCAGCAGCCCCGCGGGCGGGAGGGCCCTCAATGAGCAGTTCTTC	NA	TRBD2	TRBJ2-1	TRBV7-9
CASSQVLAGGYEQYF	TGCGCCAGCAGCCAAGTTTTAGCGGGGGGATACGAGCAGTACTTC	NA	TRBD2	TRBJ2-7	TRBV4-3
CATSGVVNYGYTF	TGTGCCACCTCGGGGGTAGTGAACTATGGCTACACCTTC	NA	NA	TRBJ1-2	TRBV19
CSVTRDSSSYEQYF	TGCAGCGTTACCCGGGACAGCAGCTCCTACGAGCAGTACTTC	NA	TRBD1	TRBJ2-7	TRBV29-1
CASSLDRHHSYEQYF	TGTGCCAGCAGTTTAGACAGGCACCACTCCTACGAGCAGTACTTC	NA	NA	TRBJ2-7	TRBV28
CASSGGTGGSSGNQPQHF	TGCGCCAGCAGTGGGGGGACAGGGGGCTCTTCGGGGAATCAGCCCCAGCATTTT	NA	TRBD1	TRBJ1-5	TRBV10-2
CASSKRETPTTVSGLNTEAFF	TGTGCCAGCAGCAAACGGGAGACACCTACGACTGTATCTGGTTTGAACACTGAAGCTTTCTTT	NA	NA	TRBJ1-1	TRBV21-1
CASSYTANTEAFF	TGTGCCAGCAGCTATACAGCGAACACTGAAGCTTTCTTT	NA	NA	TRBJ1-1	TRBV6-5
CASSSSGRLQETQYF	TGTGCCAGCAGCTCTAGCGGGAGATTACAAGAGACCCAGTACTTC	NA	TRBD2	TRBJ2-5	TRBV7-8